This is a list of T cell receptor beta chains from one sample in a study of metastatic and nonmetastatic thyroid tumors. TCRdb reprocessed the PCR reads via MiXCR. The sample yields 15,000 to 20,000 clones, 20% to 25% seen once. The specimen was tumor tissue. Source of these receptors: a female donor with papillary thyroid cancer or a benign thyroid nodule (not recorded which). Some clones in this sample may be carry-over from other donors' samples. CDR3s include the opening cysteine and the closing phenylalanine or tryptophan. D genes are given only for firm matches. Size is stated for part of the rows, as once, few or many counts, or as a class when the clone is expanded.

NA	14	few	TRBV6-4	TRBJ2-2	CASKGLLSTGELFF	TGTGCCAGTAAAGGGTTGTTAAGCACCGGGGAGCTGTTTTTT
NA	12	NA	TRBV20-1	TRBJ1-2	CSAPELNYGYTF	TGCAGTGCCCCGGAGCTTAACTATGGCTACACCTTC
NA	14	medium-sized	TRBV7-2	TRBJ2-1	CASSLEDVYNEQFF	TGTGCCAGCAGCTTAGAGGATGTCTACAATGAGCAGTTCTTC
NA	15	medium-sized	TRBV4-1	TRBJ2-7	CASSQGLGPTYEQYF	TGCGCCAGCAGCCAGGGGCTGGGACCGACCTACGAGCAGTACTTC
NA	14	many	TRBV4-2	TRBJ2-4	CASSPTGEVNIQYF	TGTGCCAGCAGCCCGACGGGGGAGGTGAACATTCAGTACTTC
NA	15	many	TRBV6-2/TRBV6-3	TRBJ1-1	CASSYTPRGRAEAFF	TGTGCCAGCAGTTACACTCCGAGGGGAAGAGCTGAAGCTTTCTTT
NA	15	NA	TRBV30	TRBJ1-2	CAWRGTGKVDYGYTF	TGTGCCTGGAGGGGTACAGGGAAAGTGGACTATGGCTACACCTTC
TRBD2	14	NA	TRBV4-1	TRBJ2-7	CASSPSGTSYEQYF	TGCGCCAGCAGCCCTAGCGGGACCTCCTACGAGCAGTACTTC
TRBD1	14	NA	TRBV5-1	TRBJ2-7	CASTRGQGMDEQYF	TGCGCCAGCACCAGAGGACAGGGGATGGACGAGCAGTACTTC
NA	11	NA	TRBV6-2/TRBV6-3	TRBJ1-2	CASSSFSGYTF	TGTGCCAGCAGTTCATTCAGTGGCTACACCTTC
TRBD2	15	NA	TRBV10-2	TRBJ2-5	CASSESTSWSETQYF	TGCGCCAGCAGTGAGTCGACTAGCTGGTCAGAGACCCAGTACTTC
TRBD1	11	NA	TRBV20-1	TRBJ1-2	CSARTGGRYTF	TGCAGTGCTAGGACAGGGGGACGCTACACCTTC
NA	12	many	TRBV10-3	TRBJ2-4	CAIGPRENIQYF	TGTGCCATCGGACCCCGGGAAAACATTCAGTACTTC
NA	13	NA	TRBV30	TRBJ2-1	CAWSVLSINEQFF	TGTGCCTGGAGTGTATTGAGCATCAATGAGCAGTTCTTC
NA	15	many	TRBV3-1	TRBJ2-2	CASSQDSHIIGELFF	TGTGCCAGCAGCCAAGATTCGCACATCATCGGGGAGCTGTTTTTT
NA	15	many	TRBV7-3	TRBJ2-1	CASSPELRPYNEQFF	TGTGCCAGCAGCCCGGAGTTACGACCCTACAATGAGCAGTTCTTC
TRBD2	16	many	TRBV6-2/TRBV6-3	TRBJ2-1	CASHTRREAGGNEQFF	TGTGCCAGCCACACCCGCCGAGAGGCGGGAGGCAATGAGCAGTTCTTC
TRBD2	16	many	TRBV11-2	TRBJ2-7	CASSFSSGIRPYEQYF	TGTGCCAGCAGCTTTAGTAGCGGGATCCGACCTTACGAGCAGTACTTC
TRBD1	16	many	TRBV7-3	TRBJ2-3	CASSPTGGAGTDTQYF	TGTGCCAGCAGCCCAACAGGGGGCGCTGGGACAGATACGCAGTATTTT
NA	13	NA	TRBV20-1	TRBJ2-7	CSAMGRGTYEQYF	TGCAGTGCTATGGGAAGGGGAACCTACGAGCAGTACTTC
NA	13	NA	TRBV12-3/TRBV12-4	TRBJ2-1	CASSLVGGNEQFF	TGTGCCAGCAGTTTAGTAGGGGGCAATGAGCAGTTCTTC
TRBD1	15	few	TRBV20-1	TRBJ1-6	CSASEGPGGNSPLHF	TGCAGTGCTAGCGAGGGGCCAGGGGGTAATTCACCCCTCCACTTT
TRBD2	21	many	TRBV4-1	TRBJ2-5	CASSHSTGKRGLAGPLETQYF	TGCGCCAGCAGCCACTCGACAGGGAAAAGAGGACTAGCGGGGCCGCTGGAGACCCAGTACTTC
TRBD1	15	NA	TRBV28	TRBJ2-5	CASSISGGVGETQYF	TGTGCCAGCAGTATATCAGGGGGCGTTGGAGAGACCCAGTACTTC
TRBD1	13	many	TRBV10-1	TRBJ2-7	CASSETGAYEQYF	TGCGCCAGCAGTGAGACAGGGGCCTACGAGCAGTACTTC
TRBD1	15	NA	TRBV5-1	TRBJ2-7	CASSNPGTDTYEQYF	TGCGCCAGCAGTAACCCGGGGACAGATACCTACGAGCAGTACTTC
TRBD1	17	medium-sized	TRBV20-1	TRBJ2-2	CSASKPMGTGGAGELFF	TGCAGTGCTTCCAAACCTATGGGGACAGGGGGGGCCGGGGAGCTGTTTTTT
NA	13	few	TRBV10-3	TRBJ1-1	CAISDSGVSEAVF	TGTGCCATCAGTGACTCAGGGGTGTCTGAAGCTGTCTTT
TRBD2	17	NA	TRBV9	TRBJ2-3	CASSVAPSGMGTDTQYF	TGTGCCAGCAGCGTAGCCCCTAGCGGGATGGGCACAGATACGCAGTATTTT
TRBD1	15	many	TRBV7-9	TRBJ2-3	CASSSPGQGSDTQYF	TGTGCCAGCAGCTCGCCGGGACAGGGGTCAGATACGCAGTATTTT
NA	14	many	TRBV29-1	TRBJ2-5	CSFSRRGYQETQYF	TGCAGCTTTAGCAGGAGGGGGTACCAAGAGACCCAGTACTTC
TRBD1	14	few	TRBV19	TRBJ2-7	CASSFTGTGYEQYF	TGTGCCAGTAGTTTCACCGGGACAGGCTACGAGCAGTACTTC
NA	15	medium-sized	TRBV13	TRBJ2-1	CASKSGPGSYNEQFF	TGTGCCAGCAAAAGCGGACCTGGCTCCTACAATGAGCAGTTCTTC
NA	13	many	TRBV6-1	TRBJ2-3	CASGRRRTDTQYF	TGTGCCAGCGGGAGGAGACGCACAGATACGCAGTATTTT
TRBD1	14	many	TRBV6-6	TRBJ2-3	CASSYGQGADTQYF	TGTGCCAGCAGTTACGGGCAGGGGGCAGATACGCAGTATTTT
NA	15	NA	TRBV6-2/TRBV6-3	TRBJ2-1	CASSYQAGARWEQFF	TGTGCCAGCAGTTACCAGGCAGGGGCTAGGTGGGAGCAGTTCTTC
TRBD1	15	many	TRBV12-3/TRBV12-4	TRBJ1-4	CASSLSTGHNEKLFF	TGTGCCAGCAGTTTGTCGACAGGGCACAATGAAAAACTGTTTTTT
TRBD2	14	NA	TRBV28	TRBJ2-7	CASSQGLYAWEQYF	TGTGCCAGCAGCCAGGGACTATACGCTTGGGAGCAGTACTTC
NA	16	NA	TRBV11-2	TRBJ2-2	CASSFRGVANTGELFF	TGTGCCAGCAGCTTTAGGGGAGTCGCGAACACCGGGGAGCTGTTTTTT
TRBD1	14	NA	TRBV6-1	TRBJ1-2	CASRLGTGRYGYTF	TGTGCCAGCAGGCTTGGGACAGGGCGCTATGGCTACACCTTC
NA	14	many	TRBV5-4	TRBJ1-6	CASSLEGINSPLHF	TGTGCCAGCAGCTTGGAGGGCATAAATTCACCCCTCCACTTT
NA	15	NA	TRBV2	TRBJ1-5	CASLLDRTSNQPQHF	TGTGCCAGCTTATTAGACAGAACAAGCAATCAGCCCCAGCATTTT
NA	19	NA	TRBV28	TRBJ2-2	CASSLGGNWAGTNTGELFF	TGTGCCAGCAGTCTAGGGGGAAACTGGGCAGGAACGAACACCGGGGAGCTGTTTTTT